This T cell receptor beta chain was obtained from a study of metastatic and nonmetastatic thyroid tumors. Study-level background: Repertoire comparison spanned blood and tumor or nodule tissue of malignant and benign thyroid patients.

To note about this clone: No antigen is known for it. Because the CDR3 is missing its conserved closing phenylalanine or tryptophan, this is likely a read error.

Ahead of thyroid surgery, no patient had received treatment of any kind. Study-wide points: Relative to benign nodules, malignant thyroid tumors were reportedly characterized by significantly elevated TCR beta diversity in blood and tumor.

The germline gives CDR1 SGHRS, CDR2 YFSETQ. This CDR3 contains 15 residues. In the original workflow: A distant-metastasis classifier for papillary thyroid cancer was built using CDR3 differences across clinicopathological groups. TCRdb redid the clone calls on the PCR reads using MiXCR. The V and J calls were not made by the authors but by TCRdb's processing. Of 49,000 or so clones listed, around 25% are singletons. The chain is built from TRBV5-1 and TRBJ2-7; 11 bases match TRBD1. The sample consisted of blood. This TCR was recovered from a male donor with papillary thyroid cancer or a benign thyroid nodule (not recorded which). Some clones in this sample may be carry-over from other donors' samples. The CDR3 DNA sequence: TGCGCCAGCGGCTTGACCCGGGACAGGGGGTACGAGCAGTACCTC. It codes for CASGLTRDRGYEQYL.